These T cell receptor beta chains were read from a single sample in a study of a mutant IDH1 vaccine in newly diagnosed glioma. Which antigens these TCRs recognize remains unknown. Profiled with immunoSEQ multiplex PCR; TCRdb holds only in-frame clones, not every one. Of tens of thousands of clones in the sample, roughly 87% were seen once. The sequencing here drew on PBMCs, taken from a glioma patient whose treatment included an IDH1 peptide vaccine. The receptor set was obtained from a man aged 40-49 years with glioma. The CDR3 runs from the conserved cysteine through the conserved F or W.

J: TRBJ1-2; V: TRBV28; CDR3: CASRFPGGYTF
J: TRBJ2-5; V: TRBV7-9; CDR3: CASSLAGGGVQETQYF
J: -; V: TRBV14; CDR3: CASGLAGIYEQYF
J: TRBJ1-2; V: TRBV7-2; CDR3: CASSLAEQGYYGYTF
J: TRBJ2-1; V: TRBV7-6; CDR3: CASSSTPRGSGANEQFF
J: TRBJ2-1; V: TRBV29-1; CDR3: CSVEGMSGGAKFF
J: TRBJ1-2; V: TRBV11-2; CDR3: CASSSQAANYGYTF
J: TRBJ2-1; V: TRBV5-6; CDR3: CASSSFQSVGEDNEQFF
J: TRBJ1-2; V: TRBV7-2; CDR3: CASSPTTGVNYGYTF
J: TRBJ1-5; V: TRBV7-2; CDR3: CASSLVNLGVQPQHF
J: TRBJ1-5; V: TRBV25-1; CDR3: CASSEERLSQPQHF
J: TRBJ1-5; V: TRBV2; CDR3: CASSKDRAGNQPQHF
J: TRBJ2-4; V: TRBV5-6; CDR3: CASVRRGGLAKNIQYF
J: TRBJ2-2; V: TRBV7-8; CDR3: CASSLFRGRTYTGELFF
J: TRBJ1-1; V: TRBV6-5; CDR3: CASSYGRIGNTEAFF
J: TRBJ2-2; V: TRBV7-3; CDR3: CASSRDRESTGELFF
J: TRBJ1-1; V: TRBV29-1; CDR3: CSARTGLNTEAFF
J: TRBJ2-1; V: TRBV19; CDR3: CASRTTGLAGNYNEQFF
J: TRBJ1-5; V: TRBV6-1; CDR3: CASSPRQSVNQPQHF
J: TRBJ1-5; V: TRBV5-6; CDR3: CASSPNGAGSNQPQHF
J: TRBJ2-6; V: TRBV28; CDR3: CASSFSGQGRTGANVLTF
J: TRBJ2-7; V: TRBV6-6; CDR3: CASSPAGSYEQYF
J: TRBJ2-3; V: TRBV19; CDR3: CASTMTAGGTDTQYF
J: TRBJ1-3; V: TRBV4-2; CDR3: CASSQQQTSGNTIYF
J: TRBJ2-5; V: TRBV7-7; CDR3: CASSLLQGAQETQYF
J: TRBJ1-2; V: TRBV11-2; CDR3: CASSQGAGRYGYTF
J: TRBJ2-2; V: TRBV7-8; CDR3: CASSPVGAGTGELFF
J: TRBJ1-3; V: TRBV6-5; CDR3: CATGIHRGGNTIYF
J: TRBJ1-5; V: TRBV2; CDR3: CASSVEGGSNQPQHF
J: TRBJ1-1; V: TRBV14; CDR3: CASSPIARPTEAFF
J: TRBJ2-3; V: TRBV5-1; CDR3: CASSLFDGADTQYF
J: TRBJ1-4; V: TRBV2; CDR3: CASIWMGSTNEKLFF
J: TRBJ2-2; V: TRBV6-5; CDR3: CASGPDPNTGELFF
J: TRBJ2-7; V: TRBV7-9; CDR3: CASSFWEGANEQYF
J: TRBJ1-6; V: TRBV4-1; CDR3: CASSRLEGAGSPLHF
J: TRBJ2-6; V: TRBV10-3; CDR3: CAISTEGLFPRSGANVLTF
J: TRBJ2-5; V: TRBV27; CDR3: CASSQQGGAQYF
J: TRBJ2-7; V: TRBV27; CDR3: CASGGTLATYEQYF
J: TRBJ2-1; V: TRBV6-5; CDR3: CASRPPGLGWSEQFF
J: TRBJ1-4; V: TRBV25-1; CDR3: CASSESRTNEKLFF
J: TRBJ2-2; V: TRBV25-1; CDR3: CASSEGRTYTGELFF